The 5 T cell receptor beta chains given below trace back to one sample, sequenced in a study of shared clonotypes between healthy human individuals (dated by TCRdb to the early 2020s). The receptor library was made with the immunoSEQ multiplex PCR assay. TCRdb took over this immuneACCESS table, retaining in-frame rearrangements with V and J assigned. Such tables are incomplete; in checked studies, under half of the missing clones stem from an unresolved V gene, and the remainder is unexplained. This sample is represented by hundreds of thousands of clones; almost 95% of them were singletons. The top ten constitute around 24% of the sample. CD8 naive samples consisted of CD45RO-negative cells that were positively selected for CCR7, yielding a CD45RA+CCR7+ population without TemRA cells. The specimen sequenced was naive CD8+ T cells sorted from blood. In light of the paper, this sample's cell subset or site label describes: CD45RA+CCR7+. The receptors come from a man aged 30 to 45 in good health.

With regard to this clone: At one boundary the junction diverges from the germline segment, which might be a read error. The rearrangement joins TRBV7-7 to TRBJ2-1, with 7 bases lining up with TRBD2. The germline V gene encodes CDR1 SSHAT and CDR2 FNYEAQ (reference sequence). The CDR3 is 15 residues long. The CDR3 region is CASSQIAGSHNEQFF. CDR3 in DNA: TGTGCTAGCAGCCAAATAGCGGGTTCCCACAATGAGCAGTTCTTC.

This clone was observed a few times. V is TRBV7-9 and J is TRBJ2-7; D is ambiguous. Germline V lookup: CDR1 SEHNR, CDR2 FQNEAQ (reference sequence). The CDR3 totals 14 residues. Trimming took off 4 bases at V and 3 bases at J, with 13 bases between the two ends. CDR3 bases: TGTGCCAGCAGCTCTCCGGACGCAAACTACGAGCAGTACTTC. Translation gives CASSSPDANYEQYF.

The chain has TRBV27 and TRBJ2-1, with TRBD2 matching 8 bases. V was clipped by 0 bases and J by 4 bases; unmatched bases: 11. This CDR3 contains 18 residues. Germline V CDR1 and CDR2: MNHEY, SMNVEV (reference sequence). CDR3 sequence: CASSLSTPQGLGYNEQFF. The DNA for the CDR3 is TGTGCCAGCAGTTTATCAACCCCCCAGGGACTAGGGTACAATGAGCAGTTCTTC.

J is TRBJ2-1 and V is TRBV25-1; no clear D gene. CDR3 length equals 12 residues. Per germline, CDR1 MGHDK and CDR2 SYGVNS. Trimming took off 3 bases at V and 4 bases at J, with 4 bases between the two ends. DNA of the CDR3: TGTGCCAGCAGTGATGGGTACAATGAGCAGTTCTTC. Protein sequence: CASSDGYNEQFF.

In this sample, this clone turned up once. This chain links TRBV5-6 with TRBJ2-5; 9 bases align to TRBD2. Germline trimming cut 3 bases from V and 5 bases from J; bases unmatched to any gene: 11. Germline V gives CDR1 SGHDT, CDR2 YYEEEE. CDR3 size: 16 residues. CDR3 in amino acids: CASSSERSGRWETQYF. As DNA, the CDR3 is TGTGCCAGCAGCTCCGAGAGGAGCGGGAGGTGGGAGACCCAGTACTTC.